The clone carrying this TCR beta chain was recorded many times. Assay: immunoSEQ multiplex PCR; the TCRdb copy retains only in-frame clones and omits some. The profile shows roughly 500,000 clones, approximately 90% of them singletons. The CDR3 loop spans 15 amino acids. Looked up from germline, CDR1 is SGHRS and CDR2 is YFSETQ. J lost 0 bases, V lost 5 bases, and 5 bases had no gene match. The data are from a study of blood T cell repertoires in COVID-19. Sequenced: PBMCs or T cells enriched from blood (not recorded which). The chain has TRBV5-1 and TRBJ1-3, with 7 bases that match TRBD1. This clonotype was obtained from a woman aged 35 to 49 who had recovered from COVID-19. In DNA form, the CDR3 reads TGCGCCAGCAGGGCGGGACAGATCTCTGGAAACACCATATATTTT. It yields the protein CASRAGQISGNTIYF.